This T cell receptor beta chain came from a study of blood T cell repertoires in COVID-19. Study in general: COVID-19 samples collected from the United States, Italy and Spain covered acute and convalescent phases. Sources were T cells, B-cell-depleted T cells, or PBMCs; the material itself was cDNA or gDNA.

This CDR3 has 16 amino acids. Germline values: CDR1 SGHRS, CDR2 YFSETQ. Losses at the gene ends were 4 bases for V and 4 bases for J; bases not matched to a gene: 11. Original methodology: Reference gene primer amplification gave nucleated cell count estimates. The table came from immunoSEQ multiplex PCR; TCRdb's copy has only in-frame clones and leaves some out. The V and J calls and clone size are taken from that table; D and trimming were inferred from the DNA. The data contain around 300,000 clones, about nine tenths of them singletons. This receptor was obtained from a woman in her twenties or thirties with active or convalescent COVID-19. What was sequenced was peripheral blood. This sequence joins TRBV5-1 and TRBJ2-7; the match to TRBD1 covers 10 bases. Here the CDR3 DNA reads TGCGCCAGCAGCCCCAGCGGGGACAGGGGTGGGTACGAGCAGTACTTC. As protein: CASSPSGDRGGYEQYF.